The next 11 T cell receptor beta chains were all read from a single sample in a study of T cell repertoires in cytomegalovirus infection. TCRdb called the reads again in MiXCR, with one record for every CDR3 protein. The table shows about 920,000 distinct CDR3 sequences, with approximately 30% occurring only once. What these receptors recognize is not known. This sample comprised cultured CD8+ T cells from PBMCs, obtained from culture after CMV antigen stimulation. Source of these receptors: a human donor in good health (CMV status not recorded). Some clones in this sample may be carry-over from other donors' samples.

The V call is TRBV10-3, the J call TRBJ2-3; 12 nucleotides line up with TRBD2. The CDR3 extends over 17 amino acids. CDR1 is ENHRY, CDR2 SYGVKD, per germline. V lost 4 bases and J lost 2; bases outside the gene matches: 7. The CDR3, as DNA: TGTGCCATCAGTGCTTCGACTAGCGGGGGCCTCACAGATACGCAGTATTTT. Residues: CAISASTSGGLTDTQYF.

The chain has TRBV7-2 and TRBJ1-5, with 10 bases fitting TRBD1. The CDR3 runs to 19 residues. V shed 2 bases and J 5 bases; nucleotides not matched to a gene: 15. The germline gives CDR1 SGHTA, CDR2 FQGNSA. The CDR3 DNA reads TGTGCCAGCAGCTTACAACCGGAGGGACAGGGGATTGGGTATCAGCCCCAGCATTTT. It is translated as CASSLQPEGQGIGYQPQHF.

This clonotype was detected ten times or more. V gene TRBV7-8 combines with J gene TRBJ2-3; TRBD2 matches 11 bases. There are 17 residues in the CDR3. The germline V gene encodes CDR1 SGHVS and CDR2 FQNEAQ. The V and J ends lost 0 bases and 6 bases, in that order; junction bases with no gene match: 8. The chain's CDR3 is CASSLAVSGGALDTQYF. Here the CDR3 DNA reads TGTGCCAGCAGCTTAGCGGTTAGCGGGGGGGCCTTGGATACGCAGTATTTT. Filled out from reference TRBV7-8 and TRBJ2-3, the complete variable domain reads GAGVSQSPRYKVAKRGQDVALRCDPISGHVSLFWYQQALGQGPEFLTYFQNEAQLDKSGLPSDRFFAERPEGSVSTLKIQRTQQEDSAVYLCASSLAVSGGALDTQYFGPGTRLTVL.

This clonotype was detected a few times. The chain uses TRBV27 and TRBJ2-2; 9 positions match TRBD1. The J segment lost 4 bases and the V segment lost 5 bases, leaving 2 bases of the junction unmatched. The CDR3 loop spans 14 amino acids. Per the germline V gene, CDR1 is MNHEY and CDR2 is SMNVEV (reference sequence). The CDR3 loop reads CASSTGQGTGELFF. The CDR3 nucleotides are TGTGCCAGCAGTACGGGACAGGGCACCGGGGAGCTGTTTTTT.

The chain links TRBV12-3 or TRBV12-4 to TRBJ1-2; TRBD1 is a possible D gene (6 bases). The germline V and J ends were trimmed by 5 bases and 2 bases, with 12 bases remaining between them. The CDR3 length is 14 residues. CDR3 region: CASSGQLENYGYTF. The DNA of the CDR3 is TGTGCCAGCAGTGGACAGTTAGAAAACTATGGCTACACCTTC.

This clonotype was detected only a few times. This sequence joins TRBV27 and TRBJ2-2; no reliable D call. Trimming cost V 5 bases and J 6 bases, with 7 bases left between them. Per the germline V gene, CDR1 is MNHEY and CDR2 is SMNVEV (reference sequence). The CDR3 totals 12 residues. In DNA, the CDR3 is TGTGCCAGCAGTATGATCTCCGGGGAGCTGTTTTTT. Protein sequence: CASSMISGELFF.

This clonotype was seen a handful of times. The CDR3 spells CSAVGPGTVTNYGYTF. Written as DNA, the CDR3 is TGCAGTGCTGTCGGGCCAGGGACAGTTACTAACTATGGCTACACCTTC. V gene TRBV20-1 combines with J gene TRBJ1-2, with 7 nucleotides matching TRBD1. CDR1 and CDR2 (germline): DFQATT, SNEGSKA (reference sequence). Germline trimming cut 5 bases from V and 0 bases from J; bases unmatched to any gene: 12. The CDR3 length is 16 residues.

V and J are TRBV19 and TRBJ1-1; D not certain. Trimming took off 5 bases at V and 1 base at J, with 14 bases between the two ends. Germline V gene data show CDR1 as LNHDA and CDR2 as SQIVND (reference sequence). The CDR3 length is 15 residues. The DNA of the CDR3 is TGTGCCAGTAGTTTTAGACTTGAAACGAACACTGAAGCTTTCTTT. Translation gives CASSFRLETNTEAFF.

The chain couples TRBV6-2 or TRBV6-3 to TRBJ1-1; possible D gene TRBD1, 5 bases. The germline V and J ends were trimmed by 4 bases and 0 bases, with 15 bases remaining between them. Germline values: CDR1 MNHEY, CDR2 SVGEGT. This CDR3 is built from 16 residues. CDR3 coding DNA: TGTGCCAGCAGTTTGGGACTGATACATCTGAACACTGAAGCTTTCTTT. This translates into CASSLGLIHLNTEAFF.

Of note for this clonotype: At one end the junction does not follow the germline gene, possibly because of a read error. This chain uses TRBV6-1 with TRBJ1-6, with D possibly matching TRBD1 (5 bases). CDR1 and CDR2 from the germline V gene are MNHNS and SASEGT. This CDR3 has 16 amino acids. CDR3 in amino acids: CANSERVWGANSPLHF. The CDR3 DNA is TGTGCCAACAGTGAAAGGGTTTGGGGCGCAAATTCACCCCTCCACTTT.

This clonotype has more than one count but fewer than ten. V usage is TRBV7-2 and J usage is TRBJ1-5; D possibly corresponds to TRBD1 (6 bases). Germline CDR1 reads SGHTA; CDR2 reads FQGNSA. The CDR3 has 16 residues. V was cut by 1 base and J by 5 bases, with 15 bases left in between. The CDR3 sequence is CASSLERGADHQPQHF. As DNA, the CDR3 is TGTGCCAGCAGCTTAGAGCGGGGGGCCGACCATCAGCCCCAGCATTTT. Looking up the rest from reference TRBV7-2 and TRBJ1-5 gives the full variable domain: GAGVSQSPSNKVTEKGKDVELRCDPISGHTALYWYRQSLGQGLEFLIYFQGNSAPDKSGLPSDRFSAERTGGSVSTLTIQRTQQEDSAVYLCASSLERGADHQPQHFGDGTRLSIL.